This entry lists 5 T cell receptor beta chains sequenced from one sample in a study of T cells in Graves' hyperthyroidism and ophthalmopathy (dated by TCRdb to about 2019). Library generation was performed with multiplex PCR. Sequencing relied on an Illumina HiSeq 2000. The TCR beta CDR3 regions were amplified from RNA transcripts. The TCR CDR3 was subjected to a first round of RT-PCR using the HTBI primer set and the Qiagen OneStep RT-PCR kit. TCRdb took the public reads, trimmed them with fastp at Q25, ran MiXCR for clone calling and kept in-frame beta chains. Here each entry gathers all rows of one CDR3 protein and keeps the most common genes and DNA. The sample table lists hundreds of thousands of distinct CDR3 sequences, roughly a third of them with a count of one. Clones ranked in the top ten supply less than 35% of the sample. The sequencing sample was made of blood. The receptors shown here come from a woman between 40 and 55 years old with Graves' hyperthyroidism.

There are many counts of this clonotype. The rearrangement joins TRBV11-2 to TRBJ2-5; D uncertain. The germline V and J ends were trimmed by 4 bases and 4 bases, with 16 bases remaining between them. Germline V CDR1 and CDR2: SGHAT, FQNNGV. The CDR3 consists of 15 residues. The CDR3 here is CASSSFVAPSETQYF. The DNA of the CDR3 is TGTGCCAGCAGCTCGTTTGTCGCCCCTTCAGAGACCCAGTACTTC.

This clonotype occurred a few times. As DNA, the CDR3 is TGTGCCAGCAGCGTAGGGAACGGTCGCAATCAGCCCCAGCATTTT. Translation: CASSVGNGRNQPQHF. The rearrangement links TRBV9 to TRBJ1-5; D gene ambiguous. Germline CDR1 SGDLS, CDR2 YYNGEE. Trimming left V 0 bases short and J 2 bases short, with 9 bases between. The CDR3 spans 15 residues.

A few counts support this clonotype. CDR3 sequence (DNA): TGTGCCAGCAGTTTGAGCCAGGGGAATTCACCCCTCCACTTT. This sequence encodes CASSLSQGNSPLHF. The gene calls are TRBV28 and TRBJ1-6, with D possibly TRBD1 on 6 matching bases. The germline gives CDR1 MDHEN, CDR2 SYDVKM. The CDR3 has 14 amino acids. Trimming shortened V by 3 bases and J by 7 bases, and 10 bases separated the two germline ends.

On this clonotype itself: A clone one base away is much larger, so this may be a read error. This chain joins TRBV10-3 and TRBJ2-5; no firm D call. V lost 8 bases and J lost 4, with 8 bases in between. Germline CDR1 and CDR2: ENHRY and SYGVKD. This CDR3 comprises 11 residues. The CDR3 region is CAIRYGETQYF. The CDR3 bases are TGTGCCATCCGGTATGGAGAGACCCAGTACTTC.

This clonotype has more than one count but fewer than ten. The chain couples TRBV4-1 to TRBJ1-1, with unresolved D. V gave up 1 base and J gave up 5 bases, with 17 bases separating them. The length of the CDR3 is 16 residues. Germline V gene data show CDR1 as MGHRA and CDR2 as YSYEKL. The CDR3 sequence is CASSQASGPQVTEAFF. CDR3 in DNA: TGCGCCAGCAGCCAAGCATCAGGACCCCAGGTAACTGAAGCTTTCTTT.